The rows below give T cell receptor beta chains drawn from one sample of a study of blood T cell repertoires in COVID-19. Sequencing used immunoSEQ multiplex PCR; TCRdb keeps in-frame clones, though not all of them. The sample has fewer than 400,000 clones; roughly 88% are singletons. Sequences were obtained from PBMCs or T cells enriched from blood (not recorded which). The receptors were gathered from a man between 25 and 39 years old who had recovered from COVID-19. Both conserved end residues are part of each CDR3. The order of the fields is V gene, clone size, J gene, D gene, CDR3 protein, CDR3 DNA. The D gene is left open where the match is weak. For some rows the clone size is stated as once, few or many, or as a class when expanded; others skip it.

v_call: TRBV9; clone_size: NA; j_call: TRBJ2-5; d_call: TRBD1; cdr3_aa: CASSATGTGETQYF; cdr3_nt: TGTGCCAGCAGCGCCACCGGGACAGGGGAGACCCAGTACTTC
v_call: TRBV7-3; clone_size: NA; j_call: TRBJ1-1; d_call: TRBD1; cdr3_aa: CASSPRQGGTEAFF; cdr3_nt: TGTGCCAGCAGCCCTCGACAGGGCGGGACTGAAGCTTTCTTT
v_call: TRBV2; clone_size: NA; j_call: TRBJ2-1; d_call: NA; cdr3_aa: CASSAGIYNEQFF; cdr3_nt: TGTGCCAGCAGTGCAGGGATTTACAATGAGCAGTTCTTC
v_call: TRBV7-8; clone_size: NA; j_call: TRBJ1-5; d_call: NA; cdr3_aa: CASSIRPNEGQPQHF; cdr3_nt: TGTGCCAGCAGCATACGACCAAACGAGGGACAGCCCCAGCATTTT
v_call: TRBV12-3/TRBV12-4; clone_size: NA; j_call: TRBJ1-4; d_call: NA; cdr3_aa: CASSPQTNEKLFF; cdr3_nt: TGTGCCAGCAGCCCACAAACTAATGAAAAACTGTTTTTT
v_call: TRBV9; clone_size: NA; j_call: TRBJ2-5; d_call: NA; cdr3_aa: CASSISRGAQETQYF; cdr3_nt: TGTGCCAGCAGCATATCCCGTGGGGCGCAAGAGACCCAGTACTTC
v_call: TRBV11-1; clone_size: NA; j_call: TRBJ2-3; d_call: TRBD2; cdr3_aa: CASSFGGAYDTQYF; cdr3_nt: TGTGCCAGCAGCTTCGGGGGGGCATATGATACGCAGTATTTT
v_call: TRBV6-5; clone_size: NA; j_call: TRBJ1-5; d_call: TRBD1; cdr3_aa: CASSQRQGLYQPQHF; cdr3_nt: TGTGCCAGCAGTCAAAGACAGGGGCTTTATCAGCCCCAGCATTTT
v_call: TRBV2; clone_size: NA; j_call: TRBJ1-5; d_call: TRBD1; cdr3_aa: CASSEEAGGSNQPQHF; cdr3_nt: TGTGCCAGCAGTGAAGAGGCAGGGGGAAGCAATCAGCCCCAGCATTTT
v_call: TRBV29-1; clone_size: NA; j_call: TRBJ1-2; d_call: NA; cdr3_aa: CSVEDPLNSYGYTF; cdr3_nt: TGCAGCGTTGAAGATCCGCTGAATAGCTATGGCTACACCTTC
v_call: TRBV5-4; clone_size: NA; j_call: TRBJ2-2; d_call: NA; cdr3_aa: CASSLVQGRENTGELFF; cdr3_nt: TGTGCCAGCAGCTTGGTCCAGGGCAGGGAGAACACCGGGGAGCTGTTTTTT
v_call: TRBV7-8; clone_size: few; j_call: TRBJ1-4; d_call: NA; cdr3_aa: CASSLTRPGDSEKLFF; cdr3_nt: TGTGCCAGCAGCTTAACCCGCCCGGGGGATTCGGAAAAACTGTTTTTT
v_call: TRBV6-2/TRBV6-3; clone_size: NA; j_call: TRBJ2-3; d_call: TRBD1; cdr3_aa: CASSPLLTGTGGTDTQYF; cdr3_nt: TGTGCCAGCAGTCCCCTATTAACCGGGACAGGGGGAACAGATACGCAGTATTTT
v_call: TRBV11-2; clone_size: NA; j_call: TRBJ1-1; d_call: NA; cdr3_aa: CASSHTGGAFF; cdr3_nt: TGTGCCAGCAGCCACACAGGTGGGGCTTTCTTT
v_call: TRBV5-1; clone_size: NA; j_call: TRBJ2-5; d_call: NA; cdr3_aa: CASSLYEQETQYF; cdr3_nt: TGCGCCAGCAGCTTATACGAGCAAGAGACCCAGTACTTC
v_call: TRBV27; clone_size: NA; j_call: TRBJ1-2; d_call: NA; cdr3_aa: CASSYRPGYGYTF; cdr3_nt: TGTGCCAGCAGTTACCGGCCGGGGTATGGCTACACCTTC
v_call: TRBV11-2; clone_size: NA; j_call: TRBJ2-7; d_call: NA; cdr3_aa: CASSLEQGPYEQYF; cdr3_nt: TGTGCCAGCAGCTTAGAGCAGGGTCCCTACGAGCAGTACTTC